Sequencing of this T cell receptor beta chain was carried out in a study of OX40 agonist ivuxolimab in advanced cancers. The method was immunoSEQ multiplex PCR; TCRdb's version includes in-frame clones alone and lacks a portion of them. The data contain some 100,000 clones, around 93% of them singletons. Worth noting for this clone: This CDR3 is also generated by other DNA sequences in the sample.

The germline CDR1 and CDR2 sequences are MDHEN and SYDVKM. V lost 3 bases to trimming and J lost 3 bases, with 3 bases between them. There are 11 residues in the CDR3. V is TRBV28 and J is TRBJ2-7; D is unclear. The sequences come from CD4+ or CD8+ T cells sorted from blood, collected in a trial of the OX40 agonist ivuxolimab. The sequence came from an adult with an advanced solid tumor such as melanoma, head and neck, liver or kidney cancer. For the CDR3, the DNA is TGTGCCAGCAGTTTCCTCTACGAGCAGTACTTC. It translates to CASSFLYEQYF.